These 27 T cell receptor beta chains were all obtained from the same sample, sequenced in a study of OX40 agonist ivuxolimab in advanced cancers. Sequencing was performed with immunoSEQ multiplex PCR; in TCRdb, only in-frame clones are kept and a portion is missing. This repertoire shows 65,000 to 75,000 clones, 75% to 90% found once; its top ten account for roughly 0.4%. Sequences were derived from CD4+ or CD8+ T cells sorted from blood, sampled in a trial of the OX40 agonist ivuxolimab. These receptors were obtained from an adult with an advanced solid tumor such as melanoma, head and neck, liver or kidney cancer.

The CDR3 spells CASSRGPHLAKNIQYF. DNA of the CDR3: TGTGCCAGCAGCCGAGGGCCTCATTTAGCCAAAAACATTCAGTACTTC. V is TRBV11-2 and J is TRBJ2-4; perhaps TRBD2 as D (5 bases). This CDR3 is 16 amino acids long. Trimming removed 5 bases at V and 0 bases at J, with 14 bases between. Germline assignment: CDR1 SGHAT and CDR2 FQNNGV.

Details on this clone: The identical CDR3 is also encoded by other nucleotide sequences in the sample. The chain is built from TRBV18 and TRBJ2-5; D possibly corresponds to TRBD1 (5 bases). The germline gives CDR1 KGHSH, CDR2 LQKENI. V was cut by 3 bases and J by 4 bases, with 6 bases left in between. The CDR3 is 12 residues long. CDR3 protein: CASSPQGETQYF. In DNA form, the CDR3 reads TGTGCCAGCTCACCGCAGGGAGAGACCCAGTACTTC.

The genes are TRBV29-1 and TRBJ1-3, with a tentative D call TRBD1 (5 bases). From germline, CDR1 is SQVTM and CDR2 ANQGSEA. V was pared by 4 bases and J by 4 bases, with 14 bases between. The CDR3 sequence is 14 residues long. CDR3 loop: CSVVEGLNGNTIYF. The CDR3 nucleotides are TGCAGCGTTGTTGAGGGGCTAAACGGAAACACCATATATTTT.

The CDR3 loop is CASRLGGTDTQYF. The DNA of the CDR3 is TGCGCCAGCAGGCTGGGGGGCACAGATACGCAGTATTTT. J is TRBJ2-3 and V is TRBV10-2; possibly TRBD1 or TRBD2 for D (5 bases each). This CDR3 spans 13 amino acids. CDR1 and CDR2 (germline): WSHSY, SAAADI. Trimming left V 6 bases short and J 1 base short, with 8 bases between.

This clone has just one count. V is TRBV28 and J is TRBJ2-5, with 12 bases fitting TRBD1. The trim removed 6 bases at V and 6 bases at J, leaving 17 bases unmatched. Germline assignment: CDR1 MDHEN and CDR2 SYDVKM. The CDR3 runs to 18 residues. The CDR3 region is CASRIRYRGTGGRKTQYF. CDR3 sequence (DNA): TGTGCCAGCAGAATCCGATATCGCGGGACAGGGGGCCGAAAGACCCAGTACTTC. Using reference TRBV28 and TRBJ2-5 for the parts outside the CDR3, the full variable domain is DVKVTQSSRYLVKRTGEKVFLECVQDMDHENMFWYRQDPGLGLRLIYFSYDVKMKEKGDIPEGYSVSREKKERFSLILESASTNQTSMYLCASRIRYRGTGGRKTQYFGPGTRLLVL.

This chain's CDR3 is CASSFPGQANSPLHF. The CDR3 DNA follows: TGTGCCAGCAGTTTCCCGGGACAGGCCAATTCACCCCTCCACTTT. The V call is TRBV2, the J call TRBJ1-6; 8 bases fit TRBD1. V lost 5 bases to trimming and J lost 7 bases; unmatched junction nucleotides: 7. Germline V lookup: CDR1 SNHLY, CDR2 FYNNEI. CDR3 size: 15 residues.

Relative to its sample, this clone is medium-sized. The rearrangement links TRBV7-8 to TRBJ1-5; D not resolved. Looked up from germline, CDR1 is SGHVS and CDR2 is FQNEAQ. V gave up 5 bases and J gave up 7 bases, with 12 bases separating them. The CDR3 has 13 residues. The CDR3 region is CASSPSRQQPQHF. CDR3 bases: TGTGCCAGCAGCCCCTCAAGGCAGCAGCCCCAGCATTTT.

The rearrangement uses TRBV28 and TRBJ1-4, with D tentatively TRBD1 (5 bases). Germline V gene lookup returns CDR1 MDHEN and CDR2 SYDVKM. CDR3 length: 13 amino acids. The V end lost 10 bases, the J end lost 8 bases, and 17 bases lay between the germline ends. This CDR3 is CATIDGAREKLFF. DNA of the CDR3: TGTGCCACCATCGATGGGGCTAGAGAAAAACTGTTTTTT.

Here the CDR3 DNA reads TGCGCCAGCAGCTTGGAGGGATACGTAGCTTTCTTT. This codes for CASSLEGYVAFF. The J gene is TRBJ1-1, the V gene TRBV5-1; D not certain. This CDR3 comprises 12 residues. Germline assignment: CDR1 SGHRS and CDR2 YFSETQ. V shed 0 bases and J shed 10 bases, with 10 bases lying between them.

This sequence joins TRBV19 and TRBJ2-5; possibly TRBD2 for D (5 bases). Germline CDR1 LNHDA, CDR2 SQIVND (reference sequence). Trimming removed 3 bases from V and 5 bases from J, with 7 bases in between. The CDR3 loop spans 12 amino acids. CDR3 nucleotides: TGTGCCAGTAGTATGTGGAGGGAGACCCAGTACTTC. The encoded protein is CASSMWRETQYF. The whole variable domain, remainder taken from reference TRBV19 and TRBJ2-5, is DGGITQSPKYLFRKEGQNVTLSCEQNLNHDAMYWYRQDPGQGLRLIYYSQIVNDFQKGDIAEGYSVSREKKESFPLTVTSAQKNPTAFYLCASSMWRETQYFGPGTRLLVL.

Remarks on this clone: The same CDR3 also results from other DNA sequences found in this sample. The chain employs TRBV5-6 and TRBJ2-3; D is undetermined. The germline gives CDR1 SGHDT, CDR2 YYEEEE. Trimming took off 0 bases at V and 1 base at J, with 12 bases between the two ends. The CDR3 loop spans 16 amino acids. DNA for the CDR3: TGTGCCAGCAGCTTGGGACTGCCGCTCGGCACAGATACGCAGTATTTT. This translates into CASSLGLPLGTDTQYF.

The gene calls are TRBV6-5 and TRBJ1-2; D unresolved. V was pared by 4 bases and J by 4 bases, with 13 bases between. CDR1 and CDR2 from the germline V gene are MNHEY and SVGAGI. The CDR3 contains 14 residues. The CDR3 reads CASSSPGQSYGYTF. The CDR3 region has the DNA TGTGCCAGCAGTTCCCCTGGGCAGAGCTATGGCTACACCTTC.

This sequence joins TRBV11-2 and TRBJ2-2; TRBD2 might be the D (5 bases). V dropped 5 bases and J dropped 2 bases, with 9 bases sitting between them. CDR1 and CDR2 from the germline V gene are SGHAT and FQNNGV. The CDR3 contains 14 residues. CDR3 sequence reads: CASSTLVNTGELFF. DNA for the CDR3: TGTGCCAGCAGCACACTAGTTAACACCGGGGAGCTGTTTTTT.

The J gene is TRBJ2-2, the V gene TRBV6-5; D uncertain. There are 15 residues in the CDR3. CDR1 and CDR2 (germline): MNHEY, SVGAGI. V was shortened by 0 bases and J by 1 base, with 6 bases between the two germline ends. The CDR3 loop is CASSYSELNTGELFF. The CDR3 nucleotides read TGTGCCAGCAGTTACTCCGAGTTGAACACCGGGGAGCTGTTTTTT.

The chain has TRBV30 and TRBJ2-4, with 7 positions matching TRBD1. The CDR3 has 11 residues. V lost 3 bases and J lost 10; bases outside the gene matches: 3. Germline CDR1 reads GTSNPN; CDR2 reads SVGIG (reference sequence). The CDR3 spells CAWRGQLIQYF. DNA for the CDR3: TGTGCCTGGAGGGGACAGTTAATTCAGTACTTC.

This sequence joins TRBV7-6 and TRBJ2-1; TRBD2 agrees at 10 bases. The CDR3 has 14 residues. The V and J ends lost 0 bases and 16 bases, in that order; junction bases with no gene match: 9. CDR1 and CDR2 from the germline V gene are SGHVS and FNYEAQ. The chain's CDR3 is CASSLATKRGGLFF. Written as DNA, the CDR3 is TGTGCCAGCAGCTTAGCAACTAAGCGGGGGGGCCTCTTCTTC. The variable domain in full, completed from reference TRBV7-6 and TRBJ2-1, reads GAGVSQSPRYKVTKRGQDVALRCDPISGHVSLYWYRQALGQGPEFLTYFNYEAQQDKSGLPNDRFSAERPEGSISTLTIQRTEQRDSAMYRCASSLATKRGGLFFGPGTRLTVL.

CDR3 in DNA: TGTGCCAGCAGCCTCGGCGGGAGTCTTTCCGGGGAGCTGTTTTTT. It is translated as CASSLGGSLSGELFF. The chain recombines TRBV11-3 with TRBJ2-2, with 7 positions matching TRBD2. CDR1 SGHNT and CDR2 YENEEA come from the germline V gene. The trim removed 5 bases at V and 6 bases at J, leaving 9 bases unmatched. This CDR3 is built from 15 residues.

The chain combines TRBV11-2 with TRBJ2-4, with D perhaps matching TRBD2 (5 bases). The germline V gene has CDR1 SGHAT and CDR2 FQNNGV. CDR3 length equals 16 residues. V dropped 2 bases and J dropped 0 bases, with 11 bases sitting between them. The CDR3 loop reads CASSLLAGLAKNIQYF. Here the CDR3 DNA reads TGTGCCAGCAGCTTACTGGCAGGACTAGCCAAAAACATTCAGTACTTC. The complete variable domain, with remaining parts taken from reference TRBV11-2 and TRBJ2-4, reads EAGVAQSPRYKIIEKRQSVAFWCNPISGHATLYWYQQILGQGPKLLIQFQNNGVVDDSQLPKDRFSAERLKGVDSTLKIQPAKLEDSAVYLCASSLLAGLAKNIQYFGAGTRLSVL.

This chain connects TRBV20-1 to TRBJ2-7; D gene unclear. The length of the CDR3 is 11 residues. The germline V and J ends were trimmed by 4 bases and 2 bases, with 6 bases remaining between them. Germline V gene sequence: CDR1 DFQATT, CDR2 SNEGSKA (reference sequence). CDR3 residues: CSATATYEQYF. The CDR3 nucleotides read TGCAGTGCTACTGCAACCTACGAGCAGTACTTC.

V and J are TRBV5-1 and TRBJ2-7; D not certain. Germline V CDR1 and CDR2: SGHRS, YFSETQ. The V end was cut by 4 bases, the J end by 2 bases, with 13 bases between. The CDR3 has 14 amino acids. The DNA of the CDR3 is TGCGCCAGCAGCGAAGGACGGACCACCTACGAGCAGTACTTC. Encoded protein: CASSEGRTTYEQYF.

This chain connects TRBV7-9 to TRBJ2-1; 7 nucleotides agree with TRBD2. CDR3 size: 16 residues. Looked up from germline, CDR1 is SEHNR and CDR2 is FQNEAQ (reference sequence). The V segment lost 5 bases and the J segment 0 bases; nucleotides outside the gene matches: 7. This CDR3 reads CASSGLRGSSYNEQFF. The CDR3 coding sequence is TGTGCCAGCAGCGGATTGCGGGGGAGCTCCTACAATGAGCAGTTCTTC.

This clone was picked up one time. The chain combines TRBV9 with TRBJ1-4; no reliable D call. This CDR3 has 14 residues. Germline assignment: CDR1 SGDLS and CDR2 YYNGEE. V was cut by 4 bases and J by 8 bases, with 15 bases left in between. As DNA, the CDR3 is TGTGCCAGCAGCCCCCGCGTAGTCGGAGAAAAACTGTTTTTT. It specifies CASSPRVVGEKLFF.

V and J are TRBV7-2 and TRBJ2-4, with D uncertain. CDR3 size: 14 residues. CDR1 is SGHTA, CDR2 FQGNSA, per germline. V was cut by 0 bases and J by 4 bases, with 7 bases left in between. The CDR3: CASSLAVGKNIQYF. The DNA for the CDR3 is TGTGCCAGCAGCTTAGCGGTCGGGAAAAACATTCAGTACTTC.

This clone came up a few times. The gene calls are TRBV2 and TRBJ2-5; D is undetermined. Trimming left V 5 bases short and J 7 bases short, with 14 bases between. The CDR3 has 13 residues. Germline CDR1 is SNHLY and CDR2 is FYNNEI. The CDR3 spells CASSPTITGTQYF. The DNA of the CDR3 is TGTGCCAGCAGTCCCACTATAACCGGGACCCAGTACTTC.

The rearrangement uses TRBV6-5 and TRBJ1-2, with D perhaps matching TRBD1 (6 bases). The ends were cut back, 6 bases at V and 2 bases at J, with 10 bases in the middle. Germline assignment: CDR1 MNHEY and CDR2 SVGAGI. CDR3 length equals 13 residues. CDR3 loop: CASSRTANYGYTF. The DNA of the CDR3 is TGTGCCAGCAGCCGGACAGCCAACTATGGCTACACCTTC.

The chain uses TRBV29-1 and TRBJ2-4, with no clear D. The ends were cut back, 4 bases at V and 5 bases at J, with 3 bases in the middle. The CDR3 loop spans 10 amino acids. CDR1 is SQVTM and CDR2 is ANQGSEA in the germline V gene. The CDR3 region has the DNA TGCAGCGTTGCTCAAAACATTCAGTACTTC. It specifies CSVAQNIQYF. Using reference TRBV29-1 and TRBJ2-4 for the parts outside the CDR3, the full variable domain is SAVISQKPSRDICQRGTSLTIQCQVDSQVTMMFWYRQQPGQSLTLIATANQGSEATYESGFVIDKFPISRPNLTFSTLTVSNMSPEDSSIYLCSVAQNIQYFGAGTRLSVL.

The chain recombines TRBV18 with TRBJ1-2, with TRBD1 as a possible D gene (6 bases). Germline V gene lookup returns CDR1 KGHSH and CDR2 LQKENI. The germline V and J ends were trimmed by 6 bases and 2 bases, with 10 bases remaining between them. The CDR3 is 13 amino acids. The CDR3: CASSQGPNYGYTF. DNA of the CDR3: TGTGCCAGCTCTCAGGGGCCCAACTATGGCTACACCTTC.